Listed below are T cell receptor beta chains from one sample, sequenced in a study of tumor-infiltrating lymphocytes in primary liver carcinoma. TCRdb redid the calling of the multiplex PCR reads with MiXCR, one entry per CDR3 protein. The repertoire holds 310,000 or so distinct CDR3 sequences, with around 60% as singletons. The sequenced material came from peripheral blood. All receptors come from a man in his forties or fifties with primary liver carcinoma and hepatitis B virus infection. Each CDR3 is given with its conserved first and last residue. The D gene is left open where the match is weak. Rows may omit the clone size; those that give it use once, few, many or a size class.

cdr3_length: 17
d_call: TRBD1
j_call: TRBJ1-5
clone_size: many
v_call: TRBV6-6
cdr3_nt: TGTGCCAGCAGCGGGACAGAGGGGGTCTATAGCAATCAGCCCCAGCATTTT
cdr3_aa: CASSGTEGVYSNQPQHF

cdr3_length: 11
d_call: -
j_call: TRBJ2-3
clone_size: few
v_call: TRBV6-6
cdr3_nt: TGTGCCACCGGGGAGCAAGATACGCAGTATTTT
cdr3_aa: CATGEQDTQYF

cdr3_length: 18
d_call: TRBD1
j_call: TRBJ1-5
clone_size: few
v_call: TRBV6-6
cdr3_nt: TGTGCCAGCAGTCCCATCGAGGGGGCAGCTACTAGCAATCAGCCCCAGCATTTT
cdr3_aa: CASSPIEGAATSNQPQHF

cdr3_length: 13
d_call: -
j_call: TRBJ2-3
clone_size: many
v_call: TRBV29-1
cdr3_nt: TGCAGCGTTGAAGCCGCAGGGGCTGATACGCAGTATTTT
cdr3_aa: CSVEAAGADTQYF

cdr3_length: 15
d_call: TRBD2
j_call: TRBJ2-7
clone_size: -
v_call: TRBV11-2
cdr3_nt: TGTGCCAGCAGCTTAGGGCTAGCGGGCTACTACGACCACTACTTC
cdr3_aa: CASSLGLAGYYDHYF

cdr3_length: 15
d_call: TRBD2
j_call: TRBJ2-7
clone_size: many
v_call: TRBV12-3/TRBV12-4
cdr3_nt: TGTGCCAGCAGTTTAGGGGAAGCGGGAGGACACGAGCAGTACTTC
cdr3_aa: CASSLGEAGGHEQYF

cdr3_length: 16
d_call: -
j_call: TRBJ2-1
clone_size: few
v_call: TRBV13
cdr3_nt: TGTGCCAGCAGCTTACTCGGGGCTATGACCTACAATGAGCAGTTCTTC
cdr3_aa: CASSLLGAMTYNEQFF

cdr3_length: 16
d_call: -
j_call: TRBJ2-7
clone_size: -
v_call: TRBV7-9
cdr3_nt: TGTGCCAGCAGCCACGTGCCCCTCGGAGGGGACTACGAGCAGTACTTC
cdr3_aa: CASSHVPLGGDYEQYF

cdr3_length: 15
d_call: -
j_call: TRBJ2-1
clone_size: once
v_call: TRBV30
cdr3_nt: TGTGCCTGGACTGTACTACCCCTGGGATACAATGAGCAGTTCTTC
cdr3_aa: CAWTVLPLGYNEQFF

cdr3_length: 15
d_call: TRBD1
j_call: TRBJ1-1
clone_size: -
v_call: TRBV6-2/TRBV6-3
cdr3_nt: TGTGCCAGCAGACGCCGGCCCCAGGGGGGCACTGAAGCTTTCTTT
cdr3_aa: CASRRRPQGGTEAFF

cdr3_length: 14
d_call: -
j_call: TRBJ1-1
clone_size: -
v_call: TRBV12-3/TRBV12-4
cdr3_nt: TGTGCCAGCAATGACAAGGACCCTAACACTAAAGCTTTCTTT
cdr3_aa: CASNDKDPNTKAFF

cdr3_length: 14
d_call: -
j_call: TRBJ1-1
clone_size: -
v_call: TRBV12-3/TRBV12-4
cdr3_nt: TGTGCCAGCGGGGCGGGGGCAGGGGAAACTAAAGCTTTCTTT
cdr3_aa: CASGAGAGETKAFF

cdr3_length: 13
d_call: -
j_call: TRBJ2-5
clone_size: few
v_call: TRBV6-6
cdr3_nt: TGTGCCAGCAGTTATAGGTCCCGAGAGACCCAGTACTTC
cdr3_aa: CASSYRSRETQYF

cdr3_length: 14
d_call: -
j_call: TRBJ1-4
clone_size: few
v_call: TRBV12-3/TRBV12-4
cdr3_nt: TGTGCCAGCAGTTTAGCCCCCCTTAATGAAAAACTGTTTTTT
cdr3_aa: CASSLAPLNEKLFF

cdr3_length: 15
d_call: TRBD1
j_call: TRBJ2-3
clone_size: once
v_call: TRBV19
cdr3_nt: TGTACCAGTAGTTGGACAGGGACTAGCACAGATACGCAGTATTTT
cdr3_aa: CTSSWTGTSTDTQYF

cdr3_length: 16
d_call: TRBD1
j_call: TRBJ1-1
clone_size: many
v_call: TRBV6-5
cdr3_nt: TGTGCCAGCAGAGATACCGGGACAGGGGGAGTGGCTGAAGCTTTCTTT
cdr3_aa: CASRDTGTGGVAEAFF

cdr3_length: 15
d_call: TRBD1
j_call: TRBJ1-2
clone_size: few
v_call: TRBV24-1
cdr3_nt: TGTGCCACCAGTGACCGGACAGGGCCCTCGAATGGCTACACCTTC
cdr3_aa: CATSDRTGPSNGYTF

cdr3_length: 10
d_call: -
j_call: TRBJ2-3
clone_size: once
v_call: TRBV29-1
cdr3_nt: TGCAGAGTGGGGGCGGATACGCATTATTTT
cdr3_aa: CRVGADTHYF

cdr3_length: 16
d_call: -
j_call: TRBJ2-2
clone_size: -
v_call: TRBV5-4
cdr3_nt: TGTGCCAGCAGCTTGGGCGACAGCACGAACACCGGGGAGCTGTTTTTT
cdr3_aa: CASSLGDSTNTGELFF

cdr3_length: 15
d_call: -
j_call: TRBJ2-1
clone_size: few
v_call: TRBV5-1
cdr3_nt: TGCGCCAGCAGCTCGGGACTGAGCTCCTACAATGAGCAGTTCTTC
cdr3_aa: CASSSGLSSYNEQFF

cdr3_length: 16
d_call: -
j_call: TRBJ1-6
clone_size: -
v_call: TRBV6-5
cdr3_nt: TGCGCCAGCAGTTATCAGAAACCACCCTCGAATTCACACCTCCACTTT
cdr3_aa: CASSYQKPPSNSHLHF

cdr3_length: 16
d_call: -
j_call: TRBJ2-7
clone_size: many
v_call: TRBV4-1
cdr3_nt: TGCGCCAGCAGCCAAGTCAGGGGGGGGGATAGCTACGAGCAGTACTTC
cdr3_aa: CASSQVRGGDSYEQYF

cdr3_length: 16
d_call: -
j_call: TRBJ2-6
clone_size: -
v_call: TRBV4-2
cdr3_nt: TGTGCCAGCAGAGGGGGGAGAGGCTCTGGCGCCAACGTCCTGACTTTC
cdr3_aa: CASRGGRGSGANVLTF

cdr3_length: 20
d_call: TRBD2
j_call: TRBJ2-1
clone_size: many
v_call: TRBV6-5
cdr3_nt: TGTGCCAGCAGTTACTCGATTCCGGGACTAGCGGGAGGCGGGGAGAATGAGCAGTTCTTC
cdr3_aa: CASSYSIPGLAGGGENEQFF